Below, 25 T cell receptor beta chains from the same sample are listed, as sequenced in a study of blood T cell repertoires in COVID-19. TCRdb's table, derived via immunoSEQ multiplex PCR, lists solely in-frame clones and lacks some. The table has around 68,000 clones, just over 90% seen once. The sample consisted of peripheral blood. These receptors were collected from a human donor in a cohort sampled during active COVID-19.

Comment on this clone: Germline is not matched at one junction end, which may reflect a read error. This chain uses TRBV7-7 with TRBJ2-1; D perhaps matches TRBD2 (6 bases). The CDR3 is 16 residues long. Germline V gives CDR1 SSHAT, CDR2 FNYEAQ (reference sequence). The CDR3, as DNA: TGTGCTAGCAGCTTAGACGCGGGAAACTCCTACAATGAGCAGTTCTTC. This codes for CASSLDAGNSYNEQFF.

The J gene is TRBJ2-5, the V gene TRBV6-5, with TRBD2 as a possible D gene (6 bases). The CDR3 extends over 12 amino acids. Germline CDR1 reads MNHEY; CDR2 reads SVGAGI. V lost 6 bases, J lost 2 bases, and 7 bases lay in between. Written as DNA, the CDR3 is TGTGCCAGCAGGGACTATCAAGAGACCCAGTACTTC. This codes for CASRDYQETQYF.

The chain joins TRBV3-1 (or the pseudogene TRBV3-2) to TRBJ2-1; 8 bases are shared with TRBD2. This CDR3 comprises 17 residues. Germline CDR1 reads LGHDT; CDR2 reads YNNKEL (reference sequence). The V and J ends lost 4 bases and 0 bases, in that order; junction bases with no gene match: 8. The CDR3 DNA sequence: TGTGCCAGCAGCCCGAGAACTAGCGGCCTCTCCTACAATGAGCAGTTCTTC. Translating it yields CASSPRTSGLSYNEQFF.

DNA of the CDR3: TGTGCCAGCTCACCGGACAGGGCTCGCGAGCAGTACTTC. The encoded protein is CASSPDRAREQYF. The genes are TRBV18 and TRBJ2-7; 8 positions match TRBD1. The germline V gene encodes CDR1 KGHSH and CDR2 LQKENI. The CDR3 has 13 amino acids. Trimming removed 3 bases from V and 6 bases from J; junction bases left unmatched: 4.

For this clone: A junction end diverges from the germline sequence, so it may reflect a read error. CDR3 amino acids: CASSLANTPGTDF. CDR3 coding DNA: TGTGCCAGCAGCTTAGCGAACACCCCCGGGACAGACTTC. The rearrangement links TRBV7-2 to TRBJ2-7; TRBD1 aligns across 7 bases. The germline V gene has CDR1 SGHTA and CDR2 FQGNSA. The CDR3 is 13 amino acids.

CDR3 protein: CASWLLQGEHGYTF. For the CDR3, the DNA is TGTGCCAGCTGGCTCCTACAGGGGGAGCATGGCTACACCTTC. The V gene is TRBV7-9, the J gene TRBJ1-2, with 8 positions matching TRBD1. The germline CDR1 and CDR2 sequences are SEHNR and FQNEAQ (reference sequence). The V and J ends lost 8 bases and 6 bases, in that order; junction bases with no gene match: 11. The CDR3 has 14 amino acids.

The genes are TRBV2 and TRBJ2-5; 8 nucleotides align to TRBD1. V dropped 5 bases and J dropped 5; count of bases not matched to a gene: 10. The CDR3 sequence is 15 residues long. CDR1 is SNHLY and CDR2 is FYNNEI in the germline V gene. CDR3 sequence: CASSPRTGWVETQYF. The DNA of the CDR3 is TGTGCCAGCAGTCCCCGGACAGGGTGGGTGGAGACCCAGTACTTC.

The V and J genes are TRBV19 and TRBJ2-7; 7 bases fit TRBD1. Germline CDR1 and CDR2: LNHDA and SQIVND (reference sequence). The CDR3 has 12 residues. Trimming removed 5 bases from V and 6 bases from J; junction bases left unmatched: 4. CDR3 amino acids: CASSRQGSEQYF. DNA of the CDR3: TGTGCCAGTAGTCGACAGGGCTCCGAGCAGTACTTC. Based on the CDR3 plus reference TRBV19 and TRBJ2-7, the full variable domain is DGGITQSPKYLFRKEGQNVTLSCEQNLNHDAMYWYRQDPGQGLRLIYYSQIVNDFQKGDIAEGYSVSREKKESFPLTVTSAQKNPTAFYLCASSRQGSEQYFGPGTRLTVT.

In DNA form, the CDR3 reads TGCGCCAGCAGCTCGACTAGCGGTAGTACAGATACGCAGTATTTT. This encodes CASSSTSGSTDTQYF. This chain links TRBV5-1 with TRBJ2-3, with TRBD2 matching over 9 bases. Per the germline V gene, CDR1 is SGHRS and CDR2 is YFSETQ. Trimming took 3 bases from V and 3 from J; bases not matched to a gene: 5. The CDR3 runs 15 residues.

The rearrangement joins TRBV7-2 to TRBJ2-7, with 7 positions matching TRBD1. The CDR3 has 15 amino acids. The V gene end was trimmed by 4 bases and the J gene end by 2 bases; junction bases not matched to a gene: 8. Germline V gene lookup returns CDR1 SGHTA and CDR2 FQGNSA. CDR3 DNA sequence: TGTGCCAGCAGCTCACGAGGGACAGACCCCTACGAGCAGTACTTC. Residues: CASSSRGTDPYEQYF. Based on the CDR3 plus reference TRBV7-2 and TRBJ2-7, the full variable domain is GAGVSQSPSNKVTEKGKDVELRCDPISGHTALYWYRQSLGQGLEFLIYFQGNSAPDKSGLPSDRFSAERTGGSVSTLTIQRTQQEDSAVYLCASSSRGTDPYEQYFGPGTRLTVT.

With regard to this clone: This same CDR3 is encoded by further DNA sequences in the sample. The chain links TRBV5-4 to TRBJ2-1; D is possibly TRBD2 (5 bases). CDR3 length: 14 amino acids. The germline gives CDR1 SGHNT, CDR2 YYREEE (reference sequence). Trimming removed 2 bases from V and 7 bases from J, with 13 bases in between. The CDR3 DNA sequence: TGTGCCAGCAGCTTAGCCGGGAACGTTAATGAGCAGTTCTTC. It codes for CASSLAGNVNEQFF.

This chain joins TRBV2 and TRBJ2-4; 14 bases agree with TRBD2. CDR1 is SNHLY, CDR2 FYNNEI, per germline. V trimming: 6 bases; J trimming: 0 bases; junction bases outside the gene matches: 19. The CDR3 length is 22 residues. In nucleotides, the CDR3 is TGTGCCAGCAGCGCCCGACTAGCGGGAGGGACTAGGGAGGGACTAGCCAAAAACATTCAGTACTTC. It is translated as CASSARLAGGTREGLAKNIQYF.

The chain couples TRBV19 to TRBJ2-5; 9 positions agree with TRBD2. The DNA matches TRBJ2-7 better at its end, which makes the J call doubtful. The CDR3 spans 16 residues. Per germline, CDR1 LNHDA and CDR2 SQIVND (reference sequence). The CDR3 reads CASGTPSSGITYEQYF. Written as DNA, the CDR3 is TGTGCCAGTGGGACACCATCTAGCGGGATTACCTACGAGCAGTACTTC.

This clone occurred once. V is TRBV5-4 and J is TRBJ1-1, with 8 bases aligning to TRBD1. Germline V lookup: CDR1 SGHNT, CDR2 YYREEE (reference sequence). V dropped 4 bases and J dropped 1; count of bases not matched to a gene: 3. The CDR3 extends over 14 amino acids. The CDR3 DNA reads as TGTGCCAGCAGCGAGGGACAGGCGAACACTGAAGCTTTCTTT. Translation gives CASSEGQANTEAFF.

The gene calls are TRBV28 and TRBJ2-1; 10 nucleotides align to TRBD2. The V and J ends lost 6 bases and 2 bases, in that order; junction bases with no gene match: 4. Germline CDR1 MDHEN, CDR2 SYDVKM. The CDR3 has 15 residues. CDR3 in DNA: TGTGCCAGCAGACCAAGCGGGAGGGCCTACAATGAGCAGTTCTTC. As protein: CASRPSGRAYNEQFF.

This rearrangement joins TRBV9 to TRBJ2-2; a possible D gene is TRBD2 (5 bases). V lost 3 bases and J 0 bases, leaving 15 bases between the germline ends. The CDR3 length is 17 residues. CDR1 is SGDLS, CDR2 YYNGEE, per germline. The CDR3 reads CASSASPGGTNTGELFF. DNA for the CDR3: TGTGCCAGCAGCGCTTCCCCTGGAGGCACGAACACCGGGGAGCTGTTTTTT.

The chain employs TRBV6-4 and TRBJ2-3, with D unresolved. Looked up from germline, CDR1 is MRHNA and CDR2 is SNTAGT. V was pared by 2 bases and J by 6 bases, with 6 bases between. CDR3 length equals 12 residues. The CDR3 region is CASSDMGDTQYF. DNA of the CDR3: TGTGCCAGCAGTGACATGGGCGATACGCAGTATTTT.

This chain links TRBV6-6 with TRBJ2-1; 14 bases match TRBD2. From germline, CDR1 is MNHNY and CDR2 SVGAGI (reference sequence). The CDR3 loop spans 15 amino acids. The V gene end was trimmed by 6 bases and the J gene end by 7 bases; junction bases not matched to a gene: 5. CDR3 DNA: TGTGCCAGCAGCTCGGGACTAGCGGGAGAGAATGAGCAGTTCTTC. It yields the protein CASSSGLAGENEQFF.

The chain recombines TRBV7-3 with TRBJ2-1, with 8 bases aligning to TRBD2. Trimming removed 2 bases from V and 3 bases from J; junction bases left unmatched: 6. CDR1 is SGHTA, CDR2 FQGTGA, per germline. CDR3 length: 16 residues. CDR3 protein: CASSLGSGGNYNEQFF. CDR3 in DNA: TGTGCCAGCAGCTTAGGGTCGGGAGGGAACTACAATGAGCAGTTCTTC.

The rearrangement joins TRBV21-1 to TRBJ2-7; TRBD2 was called by the table and not checked on the DNA. TRBV21-1 is reported as a pseudogene. The CDR3 extends over 17 amino acids. The CDR3 region is CASSKEVAAGLGYEQYF. The CDR3 nucleotides read TGTGCCAGCAGCAAAGAAGTCGCAGCGGGACTCGGGTACGAGCAGTACTTC.

V usage is TRBV24-1 and J usage is TRBJ1-2; a possible D gene is TRBD1 (5 bases). The V gene's germline CDR1 is KGHDR and CDR2 SFDVKD. The CDR3 runs to 14 residues. Trimming cost V 7 bases and J 0 bases, with 11 bases left between them. The CDR3 DNA follows: TGTGCCACCAGCGAGGGGACTACTAACTATGGCTACACCTTC. It is translated as CATSEGTTNYGYTF.

As concerns this clone: Germline is not matched at one junction end, which may reflect a read error. The gene calls are TRBV7-7 and TRBJ2-1, with 9 bases identical to TRBD1. The CDR3 loop spans 14 amino acids. The germline CDR1 and CDR2 sequences are SSHAT and FNYEAQ (reference sequence). The chain's CDR3 is CASSLGTGNNEQFF. In nucleotides, the CDR3 is TGTGCTAGCAGCTTAGGGACAGGGAACAATGAGCAGTTCTTC.

The chain couples TRBV5-1 to TRBJ1-5; the match to TRBD1 covers 9 bases. This CDR3 is built from 14 residues. Germline CDR1 reads SGHRS; CDR2 reads YFSETQ. Trimming took 4 bases from V and 5 from J; bases not matched to a gene: 4. The CDR3, as DNA: TGCGCCAGCAGCCCAGGACAGGGGTATCAGCCCCAGCATTTT. It specifies CASSPGQGYQPQHF. Full variable domain (remainder filled in from reference TRBV5-1 and TRBJ1-5): KAGVTQTPRYLIKTRGQQVTLSCSPISGHRSVSWYQQTPGQGLQFLFEYFSETQRNKGNFPGRFSGRQFSNSRSEMNVSTLELGDSALYLCASSPGQGYQPQHFGDGTRLSIL.

This chain joins TRBV14 and TRBJ1-6; D might be TRBD1 (6 bases). The CDR3 consists of 16 residues. Looked up from germline, CDR1 is SGHDN and CDR2 is FVKESK. The V gene lost 0 bases and the J gene lost 4 bases, with 10 bases spanning the gap. In nucleotides, the CDR3 is TGTGCCAGCAGCCAAGAATGGACAGAGTATAATTCACCCCTCCACTTT. Its translation: CASSQEWTEYNSPLHF.

The V and J genes are TRBV11-2 and TRBJ2-2; TRBD1 matches 12 bases. The germline CDR1 and CDR2 sequences are SGHAT and FQNNGV. CDR3 size: 15 residues. The junction had 3 bases not matched to a gene; V was cut back by 1 base and J by 9 bases. CDR3: CASSLGDRGQWELFF. CDR3 DNA: TGTGCCAGCAGCTTAGGGGACAGGGGGCAGTGGGAGCTGTTTTTT. The complete variable domain, with remaining parts taken from reference TRBV11-2 and TRBJ2-2, reads EAGVAQSPRYKIIEKRQSVAFWCNPISGHATLYWYQQILGQGPKLLIQFQNNGVVDDSQLPKDRFSAERLKGVDSTLKIQPAKLEDSAVYLCASSLGDRGQWELFFGEGSRLTVL.